This T cell receptor (beta chain) was identified in a study of PD-1 blockade in classical Hodgkin lymphoma. Study results and caveats: Nivolumab initiated under 1 year post-ASCT led to patient exclusion. CD4+ TCR diversity rose significantly by C4D1, and CD8+ TCR diversity did not.

This table comes from immunoSEQ multiplex PCR, and its TCRdb copy is limited to in-frame clones, with some not included. The sample includes around 19,000 clones, roughly 75% seen only once; the top ten take approximately 24%. Relapse was seen in all patients after autologous stem cell transplantation, and brentuximab vedotin exposure was variable. With respect to this clone: The antigen remains unidentified.

The germline V gene encodes CDR1 LNHNV and CDR2 YYDKDF (reference sequence). V lost 1 base and J lost 0, with 7 bases in between. The CDR3 has 15 residues. The source is a human donor with classical Hodgkin lymphoma. Sample: peripheral blood mononuclear cells (PBMCs), taken before the second cycle of nivolumab. The chain is built from TRBV15 and TRBJ2-1; the D call may be TRBD1 or TRBD2 (5 bases each). The CDR3 DNA sequence: TGTGCCACCAGCAGAGGGGGGAGCTCCTACAATGAGCAGTTCTTC. It specifies CATSRGGSSYNEQFF.